This T cell receptor (beta chain) was recorded in a study of blood T cell repertoires in COVID-19. Here immunoSEQ multiplex PCR was the method, and the copy in TCRdb shows in-frame clones only, minus some. The sample has approximately 280,000 clones, approximately 86% seen once; the top ten hold roughly 3%. Concerning this clone itself: This sample includes further DNA sequences coding for the same CDR3.

Germline loops: CDR1 SGHAT, CDR2 FQNNGV. This CDR3 is 17 amino acids long. The ends were cut back, 0 bases at V and 6 bases at J, with 21 bases in the middle. The sequence derives from a young woman who had recovered from COVID-19. The rearrangement links TRBV11-2 to TRBJ2-7, with TRBD2 as a possible D gene (5 bases). Material for sequencing was PBMCs or T cells enriched from blood (not recorded which). The CDR3 protein is CASSLDPGAGPRGEQYF. The CDR3 bases are TGTGCCAGCAGCTTAGATCCGGGCGCAGGTCCTCGGGGCGAGCAGTACTTC.